This T cell receptor beta chain derives from a study of T cells after yellow fever vaccination. Across the whole study: Some fractions had low cell numbers, and these were prepared with SMART-Seq v4 Ultra Low Input.

In this sample, this clonotype turned up a few times. As yet, its antigen is unknown. TCRdb re-called the 5' RACE reads with MiXCR, one entry per CDR3 protein. The sample has approximately 160,000 distinct CDR3 sequences, about a tenth seen once. Germline CDR1 reads SQVTM; CDR2 reads ANQGSEA. Deletions cut 4 bases from V and 0 bases from J, with 10 bases between. CDR3 length equals 15 residues. Regarding the study as a whole: Most primary-vaccination clones reappeared after the booster (96% CD4, roughly 90% CD8).

This sequence originates from a man between 18 and 35 years old who received the YFV17D yellow fever vaccine. V gene TRBV29-1 combines with J gene TRBJ2-6; D is ambiguous. The specimen was CD8+ T cells sorted from PBMCs, collected 45 days after the yellow fever booster vaccination. CDR3 sequence reads: CSVARPYSGANVLTF. CDR3 bases: TGCAGCGTTGCTCGACCTTACTCTGGGGCCAACGTCCTGACTTTC.